This TCR beta chain comes out of a study of T cells after yellow fever vaccination. Study results and limitations: Relatively few clonotypes were ones that appeared in both CD4 and CD8 compartments. Bulk-population clonotypes that are abundant could appear as contaminants in FACS-sorted repertoires. The booster response re-showed most primary clones: about 96% CD4, approximately 90% CD8.

This clonotype turned up a few times. The antigen remains undetermined. The V segment lost 5 bases and the J segment 2 bases; nucleotides outside the gene matches: 9. The CDR3 has 17 amino acids. For TCR, cDNA came from 5'RACE template switching, which added a universal primer site and UMIs. Each CDR3 protein gets one entry after TCRdb re-called the 5' RACE reads with MiXCR. The table has 500,000 to 700,000 distinct CDR3 sequences, 15% to 20% seen once. Sequenced material: PBMCs, taken 15 days after the yellow fever booster vaccination. The TCR comes from a man aged 25-45 years who received the YFV17D yellow fever vaccine. The chain carries TRBV12-3 or TRBV12-4 and TRBJ2-3, with 11 bases aligning to TRBD2. CDR3 region: CASSPVGTSGLTDTQYF. The DNA of the CDR3 is TGTGCCAGCAGTCCCGTCGGGACTAGCGGACTCACAGATACGCAGTATTTT.